This TCR beta chain was observed in a study of cytomegalovirus exposure and HLA in healthy donors. Whole-study context: Earlier, almost 120 million unique TCR beta sequences were recovered from roughly 200 million T cells by an analysis.

Comment on this clone: Its matching antigen is unknown.

The PCR had 60 Vbeta and 13 Jbeta primers. Measured with immunoSEQ multiplex PCR; TCRdb has only the in-frame clones, and not every one. This sample has 200,000 to 250,000 clones, with roughly four fifths found just once. Points from the study as a whole: An ancestry cluster, one associated with Asian ancestry, reportedly showed fewer N-insertions than the roughly 700-donor mean in a later analysis. TCR beta sequences reportedly predicted the HLA-A and HLA-B alleles of most subjects accurately.

CDR3 size: 14 residues. Germline V gene sequence: CDR1 SGDLS, CDR2 YYNGEE. V lost 0 bases and J 7 bases, leaving 11 bases between the germline ends. This clonotype originated in a woman in her fifties or sixties in good health and CMV-seropositive. Material: PBMCs. This chain links TRBV9 with TRBJ1-5, with D hard to call. This CDR3 is CASSVDWRGQPQHF. The CDR3 bases are TGTGCCAGCAGCGTAGATTGGCGGGGACAGCCCCAGCATTTT.